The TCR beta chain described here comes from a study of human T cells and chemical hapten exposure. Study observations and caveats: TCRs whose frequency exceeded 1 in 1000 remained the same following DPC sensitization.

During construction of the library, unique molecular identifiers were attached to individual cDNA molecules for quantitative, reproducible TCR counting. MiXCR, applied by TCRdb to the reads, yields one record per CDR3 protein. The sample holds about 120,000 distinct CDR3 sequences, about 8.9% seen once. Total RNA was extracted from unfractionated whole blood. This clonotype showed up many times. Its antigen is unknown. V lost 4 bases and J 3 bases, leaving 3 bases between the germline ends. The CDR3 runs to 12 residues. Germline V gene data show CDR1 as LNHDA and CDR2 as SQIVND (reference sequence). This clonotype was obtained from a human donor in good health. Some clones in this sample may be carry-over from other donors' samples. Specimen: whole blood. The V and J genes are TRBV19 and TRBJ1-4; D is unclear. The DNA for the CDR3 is TGTGCCAGTAGTAGACCTAATGAAAAACTGTTTTTT. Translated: CASSRPNEKLFF.